The sequence of this T cell receptor (beta chain) was determined in a study of cytotoxic CD8 clonotypes in ibrutinib-treated CLL. Study-wide context: Responses comprised 24 partial and 2 complete; at median approximately 70 months, approximately 15 remained remitted and some twelve progressed. Response sampling came at median approximately a year of treatment, ranging roughly 6 to 36 months. Study-level points and caveats: Having risen at ibrutinib response, clonality had fallen back toward baseline by progression.

This CDR3 comprises 19 residues. V gave up 3 bases and J gave up 3 bases; unmatched junction bases: 12. From germline, CDR1 is SNHLY and CDR2 FYNNEI. Investigators sourced approximately 2 micrograms of genomic DNA from cryopreserved PBMCs for TCR beta libraries. Profiled with immunoSEQ multiplex PCR; TCRdb holds only in-frame clones, not every one. The data contain about 45,000 clones, about 69% of them seen just once; the ten biggest clones take up 20% to 25%. A word on this clone: Its specificity is not known.

The sequence came from a human donor with chronic lymphocytic leukemia. Sample: PBMCs, taken after 24 months of ibrutinib treatment. The J gene is TRBJ2-3, the V gene TRBV2; 13 bases fit TRBD2. The DNA of the CDR3 is TGTGCCAGCAGTGACCCCGGACTAGCGGGAGTTCGGTGGACAGATACGCAGTATTTT. It translates to CASSDPGLAGVRWTDTQYF.